A selection of T cell receptor beta chains follows, all from one sample in a study of early T cells in non-severe SARS-CoV-2 infection. TCRdb independently ran MiXCR on the 5' RACE reads; one entry per CDR3 protein. The table records 50,000 to 65,000 distinct CDR3 sequences, 20% to 25% of them present only once. This sample comprised whole blood, obtained at baseline. The receptors here all came from an adult who was a healthcare worker with PCR-confirmed SARS-CoV-2 infection or an uninfected control (not recorded which). Each CDR3 is given without its conserved first and last residue. The order of the fields is V gene, J gene, D gene, CDR3 protein. D genes are given only for firm matches.

V gene: TRBV7-6
J gene: TRBJ2-2
D gene: -
CDR3 protein: ASSLDNTGELF

V gene: TRBV12-3/TRBV12-4
J gene: TRBJ2-1
D gene: TRBD2
CDR3 protein: ASTISGGRKF

V gene: TRBV20-1
J gene: TRBJ2-5
D gene: -
CDR3 protein: SAESRLQQETQY

V gene: TRBV5-6
J gene: TRBJ2-7
D gene: -
CDR3 protein: ASSWAGSYEQY

V gene: TRBV4-1
J gene: TRBJ2-1
D gene: TRBD2
CDR3 protein: ASSQVWLAGNNEQF

V gene: TRBV1
J gene: TRBJ2-3
D gene: -
CDR3 protein: TSSQRLGGTDTQY

V gene: TRBV3-1
J gene: TRBJ1-5
D gene: -
CDR3 protein: ASSRGGDQPQH

V gene: TRBV12-3/TRBV12-4
J gene: TRBJ1-2
D gene: -
CDR3 protein: ASSPGHNAGYT

V gene: TRBV7-8
J gene: TRBJ2-1
D gene: -
CDR3 protein: ASSLADSYNEQF

V gene: TRBV27
J gene: TRBJ2-1
D gene: -
CDR3 protein: ASSLLEARSIYNEQF

V gene: TRBV19
J gene: TRBJ1-3
D gene: -
CDR3 protein: ASKNLNPSGNTIY

V gene: TRBV7-9
J gene: TRBJ2-2
D gene: -
CDR3 protein: ASLTIANTGELF

V gene: TRBV7-9
J gene: TRBJ1-6
D gene: TRBD1
CDR3 protein: ASGYRGLENNSPLH

V gene: TRBV10-3
J gene: TRBJ1-1
D gene: -
CDR3 protein: ATGGLGPEAF